These 17 T cell receptor beta chains share one sample of origin, sequenced in a study of identical twins' blood T cells. TCRdb re-called the 5' RACE reads through MiXCR, storing one row per CDR3 protein. This sample has 300,000 to 450,000 distinct CDR3 sequences; over 25% occur once, and the top ten carry 5.5% to 6.5%. The sequencing sample was made of PBMCs. Receptors originate from a woman between 18 and 50 years old in good health.

The chain uses TRBV12-3 or TRBV12-4 and TRBJ1-2; D possibly corresponds to TRBD1 (6 bases). The CDR3 is 14 amino acids. V gave up 5 bases and J gave up 8 bases, with 18 bases separating them. The DNA for the CDR3 is TGTGCCAGCAGTCCCGGACAGCTCTATGGAGGCTACACCTTC. Protein product: CASSPGQLYGGYTF.

The CDR3 loop is CASSIGGGFSYNEQFF. CDR3 DNA: TGTGCCAGTAGTATAGGTGGGGGGTTCTCCTACAATGAGCAGTTCTTC. The chain is built from TRBV19 and TRBJ2-1; TRBD2 might be the D (6 bases). The germline CDR1 and CDR2 sequences are LNHDA and SQIVND (reference sequence). This CDR3 is 16 amino acids long. The ends were cut back, 1 base at V and 0 bases at J, with 10 bases in the middle.

The table lists this clonotype with a few counts. The rearrangement links TRBV29-1 to TRBJ2-1; weak D call: TRBD2 (5 bases). The V gene's germline CDR1 is SQVTM and CDR2 ANQGSEA. V was clipped by 2 bases and J by 2 bases, with 10 bases between them. CDR3 size: 14 residues. DNA of the CDR3: TGCAGCGTTGAAAGAGGGTGGCCCTACAATGAGCAGTTCTTC. It yields the protein CSVERGWPYNEQFF.

This clonotype was counted only a few times. The genes are TRBV29-1 and TRBJ2-1; no reliable D call. This CDR3 has 12 amino acids. V was cut by 3 bases and J by 7 bases, with 10 bases left in between. Per the germline V gene, CDR1 is SQVTM and CDR2 is ANQGSEA. CDR3 sequence (DNA): TGCAGCGTTGAGGGATTGATGAATGAGCAGTTCTTC. This encodes CSVEGLMNEQFF.

The chain carries TRBV5-5 and TRBJ2-1; TRBD1 or TRBD2 may be the D gene (5 bases each). V lost 7 bases to trimming and J lost 8 bases, with 13 bases between them. CDR1 is SGHKS, CDR2 YYEKEE, per germline (reference sequence). The CDR3 totals 12 residues. In DNA, the CDR3 is TGTGCCAGCGAACCGGGGCCCTATGAGCAGTTCTTC. Protein: CASEPGPYEQFF.

A few counts support this clonotype. This chain connects TRBV29-1 to TRBJ2-3; perhaps TRBD2 as D (7 bases). V lost 1 base to trimming and J lost 1 base, with 12 bases between them. This CDR3 region has 15 residues. CDR1 SQVTM and CDR2 ANQGSEA come from the germline V gene. The CDR3 DNA is TGCAGCGTTGAAGGAGTGGGGGGGCGCACAGATACGCAGTATTTT. Translation gives CSVEGVGGRTDTQYF.

Of note for this clonotype: This sequence may be a read error, since a much larger clone differs from it by one base. The rearrangement joins TRBV20-1 to TRBJ1-1, with D uncertain. CDR3 length equals 13 residues. V gave up 1 base and J gave up 0 bases, with 6 bases separating them. CDR1 and CDR2 from the germline V gene are DFQATT and SNEGSKA (reference sequence). The chain's CDR3 is CSARGDMNTEAFF. The CDR3 coding sequence is TGCAGTGCTAGAGGTGACATGAACACTGAAGCTTTCTTT.

A few counts support this clonotype. V gene TRBV19 combines with J gene TRBJ1-6; D call uncertain. Germline CDR1 and CDR2: LNHDA and SQIVND (reference sequence). The ends were cut back, 3 bases at V and 0 bases at J, with 18 bases in the middle. The CDR3 has 19 residues. CDR3 sequence reads: CASSIMVQRGSSYNSPLHF. For the CDR3, the DNA is TGTGCCAGTAGTATTATGGTCCAACGAGGAAGCTCCTATAATTCACCCCTCCACTTT. Looking up the rest from reference TRBV19 and TRBJ1-6 gives the full variable domain: DGGITQSPKYLFRKEGQNVTLSCEQNLNHDAMYWYRQDPGQGLRLIYYSQIVNDFQKGDIAEGYSVSREKKESFPLTVTSAQKNPTAFYLCASSIMVQRGSSYNSPLHFGNGTRLTVT.

This clonotype was detected only a few times. The chain employs TRBV19 and TRBJ1-2; no firm D call. The CDR3 length is 15 residues. Germline CDR1 is LNHDA and CDR2 is SQIVND (reference sequence). V was cut by 3 bases and J by 0 bases, with 11 bases left in between. The CDR3 loop reads CASSIVRASNYGYTF. The CDR3 nucleotides read TGTGCCAGTAGTATCGTGAGGGCATCTAACTATGGCTACACCTTC. Drawing the rest from reference TRBV19 and TRBJ1-2, the complete variable domain is DGGITQSPKYLFRKEGQNVTLSCEQNLNHDAMYWYRQDPGQGLRLIYYSQIVNDFQKGDIAEGYSVSREKKESFPLTVTSAQKNPTAFYLCASSIVRASNYGYTFGSGTRLTVV.

This clonotype was counted many times. The chain couples TRBV20-1 to TRBJ1-5; 7 nucleotides agree with TRBD1. This CDR3 has 17 amino acids. Germline V gene data show CDR1 as DFQATT and CDR2 as SNEGSKA (reference sequence). Germline trimming cut 0 bases from V and 2 bases from J; bases unmatched to any gene: 10. For the CDR3, the DNA is TGCAGTGCTAGAGATGGGGACAGAGGGATCGGCAATCAGCCCCAGCATTTT. Protein: CSARDGDRGIGNQPQHF.

The rearrangement links TRBV12-3 or TRBV12-4 to TRBJ1-2, with D perhaps TRBD1 (5 bases). The CDR3 length is 12 residues. The V and J ends lost 6 bases and 12 bases respectively, with 17 bases between them. CDR3 DNA sequence: TGTGCCAGCAGACGGGACGGGGCGATTAACACCTTC. It codes for CASRRDGAINTF.

CDR3 residues: CASTRDSLPSNQPQHF. CDR3 nucleotide sequence: TGTGCCAGCACCAGGGACAGTCTGCCTAGCAATCAGCCCCAGCATTTT. J is TRBJ1-5 and V is TRBV6-2 or TRBV6-3; 7 nucleotides line up with TRBD1. Looked up from germline, CDR1 is MNHEY and CDR2 is SVGEGT. The CDR3 length is 16 residues. J was trimmed by 0 bases and V by 7 bases; bases with no gene match: 9.

This clonotype has a handful of counts. V gene TRBV9 combines with J gene TRBJ1-3, with no clear D. The CDR3 is made up of 14 amino acids. Trimming removed 0 bases from V and 5 bases from J, with 9 bases in between. The germline CDR1 and CDR2 sequences are SGDLS and YYNGEE. Here the CDR3 reads CASSVDLGRNTIYF. The DNA of the CDR3 is TGTGCCAGCAGCGTAGATCTGGGTCGAAACACCATATATTTT.

This chain uses TRBV20-1 with TRBJ2-7; TRBD2 is a possible D gene (7 bases). CDR3 length: 15 amino acids. Trimming removed 6 bases at V and 7 bases at J, with 25 bases between. CDR1 and CDR2 (germline): DFQATT, SNEGSKA (reference sequence). Here the CDR3 DNA reads TGCAGTGCCGGGAACCGGGACCAGGGAGGGGGGGAGCAGTACTTC. Its protein product is CSAGNRDQGGGEQYF.

This clonotype was seen only a few times. The chain is built from TRBV2 and TRBJ1-1, with D unresolved. The CDR3 has 15 amino acids. Germline-derived CDR1 and CDR2 are SNHLY and FYNNEI. Trimming took 7 bases from V and 1 from J, leaving 16 bases between them. The CDR3 coding sequence is TGTGCCAGCACGGTGGAGGCAGCGTCGAACACTGAAGCTTTCTTT. It translates to CASTVEAASNTEAFF.

A remark on this clonotype: At one boundary the junction diverges from the germline segment, which might be a read error. This rearrangement joins TRBV12-3 or TRBV12-4 to TRBJ2-5, with TRBD2 matching 12 bases. This CDR3 spans 16 amino acids. For the CDR3, the DNA is TGTGCCAGCAGGGAGACTAGCGGGGGACTTCAAGAGACCCTGTACTTC. Its translation is CASRETSGGLQETLYF.

Concerning this clonotype itself: Just one base apart from a much larger clone, this may be a read error. The rearrangement links TRBV12-3 or TRBV12-4 to TRBJ1-1, with D hard to call. CDR3 length: 14 amino acids. Trimming cost V 8 bases and J 1 base, with 14 bases left between them. The chain's CDR3 is CASGAFKGNTEAFF. CDR3 DNA sequence: TGTGCCAGCGGAGCGTTTAAGGGGAACACTGAAGCTTTCTTT.